These T cell receptor beta chains were read from a single sample in a study of a mutant IDH1 vaccine in newly diagnosed glioma. Their cognate antigens are unknown. Repertoires were generated with immunoSEQ multiplex PCR, while TCRdb's copy carries only in-frame clones and drops some. This table holds over 55,000 clones, around 80% found once. Sample: PBMCs, taken from a glioma patient whose treatment included an IDH1 peptide vaccine. Receptors originate from a woman in her thirties or forties with glioma. Some clones in this sample may be carry-over from other donors' samples. The CDR3 runs from the conserved cysteine through the conserved F or W. A D gene is named only where the DNA matches it firmly. Only some rows state a clone size, as once, few, many or a class for expanded clones.

J: TRBJ1-2; V: TRBV28; size: -; D: TRBD1; CDR3: CASSLTGTGYTF; DNA: TGTGCCAGCAGTTTGACAGGGACAGGCTACACCTTC
J: TRBJ1-1; V: TRBV7-3; size: once; D: TRBD1; CDR3: CASSLKGQGAGEAFF; DNA: TGTGCCAGCAGCTTAAAGGGACAGGGGGCTGGTGAAGCTTTCTTT
J: TRBJ2-5; V: TRBV7-9; size: -; D: TRBD2; CDR3: CASSPALASGGPRETQYF; DNA: TGTGCCAGCAGCCCAGCCCTGGCTAGCGGGGGCCCCCGGGAGACCCAGTACTTC
J: TRBJ2-1; V: TRBV4-1; size: -; D: -; CDR3: CASSQVQGYNEQFF; DNA: TGCGCCAGCAGCCAAGTCCAGGGGTACAATGAGCAGTTCTTC
J: TRBJ2-5; V: TRBV11-3; size: once; D: TRBD1; CDR3: CASSSTQGLGETQYF; DNA: TGTGCCAGCAGCAGTACACAGGGGTTGGGGGAGACCCAGTACTTC
J: TRBJ1-1; V: TRBV4-3; size: -; D: TRBD1; CDR3: CASSRSPTGATEAFF; DNA: TGCGCCAGCAGCCGATCACCCACAGGGGCCACTGAAGCTTTCTTT
J: TRBJ1-1; V: TRBV7-2; size: few; D: -; CDR3: CASSLHELNTEAFF; DNA: TGTGCCAGCAGCTTACATGAGTTGAACACTGAAGCTTTCTTT
J: TRBJ1-6; V: TRBV7-8; size: -; D: -; CDR3: CASSRGSSYNSPLHF; DNA: TGTGCCAGCTCCCGTGGGAGCTCCTATAATTCACCCCTCCACTTT
J: TRBJ2-7; V: TRBV7-9; size: -; D: -; CDR3: CASSSLHEQYF; DNA: TGTGCCAGCAGCTCCTTGCACGAGCAGTACTTC
J: TRBJ2-3; V: TRBV2; size: -; D: -; CDR3: CASMGTYTGDTQYF; DNA: TGTGCCAGCATGGGGACGTACACAGGGGATACGCAGTATTTT
J: TRBJ2-7; V: TRBV27; size: -; D: -; CDR3: CASSLSGVPYEQYF; DNA: TGTGCCAGCAGTTTATCGGGGGTCCCCTACGAGCAGTACTTC
J: TRBJ2-1; V: TRBV9; size: -; D: TRBD2; CDR3: CASSVKGTSGVNEQFF; DNA: TGTGCCAGCAGCGTAAAAGGGACTAGCGGGGTTAATGAGCAGTTCTTC
J: TRBJ2-1; V: TRBV29-1; size: -; D: -; CDR3: CSVAGRDSYNEQFF; DNA: TGCAGCGTTGCGGGTCGGGACTCCTACAATGAGCAGTTCTTC
J: TRBJ1-4; V: TRBV2; size: -; D: -; CDR3: CASRNRDNSNEKLFF; DNA: TGTGCCAGCCGGAACCGGGACAACTCTAATGAAAAACTGTTTTTT
J: TRBJ2-1; V: TRBV10-2; size: -; D: -; CDR3: CASSEASEQFF; DNA: TGCGCCAGCAGTGAAGCAAGTGAGCAGTTCTTC
J: TRBJ1-1; V: TRBV4-1; size: -; D: -; CDR3: CASSLVETTEAFF; DNA: TGCGCCAGCAGCCTCGTGGAAACGACTGAAGCTTTCTTT
J: TRBJ1-1; V: TRBV7-2; size: -; D: -; CDR3: CASSLASRGRAFF; DNA: TGTGCCAGCAGCTTAGCAAGCAGGGGTCGAGCTTTCTTT
J: TRBJ2-7; V: TRBV7-2; size: -; D: TRBD2; CDR3: CASSWGAGPYEQYF; DNA: TGTGCCAGCTCCTGGGGAGCGGGGCCCTACGAGCAGTACTTC
J: TRBJ2-2; V: TRBV4-3; size: -; D: -; CDR3: CASSQDRRGTGELFF; DNA: TGCGCCAGCAGCCAAGATAGGCGGGGCACCGGGGAGCTGTTTTTT
J: TRBJ1-2; V: TRBV30; size: few; D: TRBD1; CDR3: CAWSTPGGFYGYTF; DNA: TGTGCCTGGAGTACCCCAGGGGGGTTCTATGGCTACACCTTC
J: TRBJ1-4; V: TRBV4-1; size: -; D: -; CDR3: CASSHPGTGNEKLFF; DNA: TGCGCCAGCAGCCACCCTGGGACGGGGAATGAAAAACTGTTTTTT
J: TRBJ1-2; V: TRBV10-3; size: many; D: TRBD1; CDR3: CASGTGSNYGYTF; DNA: TGTGCCAGCGGGACAGGGTCTAACTATGGCTACACCTTC